At least ten counts were recorded for the clone carrying this T cell receptor beta chain. Arm-PCR of CDR3 regions with iRepertoire HTBI primers generated TCR beta libraries. In the source study's methods: Samples collectively showed some 65 TRBV and approximately 15 TRBJ segments. One entry per CDR3 protein, called by TCRdb with MiXCR from the multiplex PCR reads. The V and J calls here are based on TCRdb, not the publication. Of 300,000 to 500,000 distinct CDR3 sequences in the sample, less than 25% are singletons; the top ten hold 20%. V shed 6 bases and J shed 6 bases, with 15 bases lying between them. CDR1 is ENHRY, CDR2 SYGVKD, per germline. The CDR3 contains 13 residues. The data stem from a study of regulatory T cells in long-lasting Graves disease. The time point denotes: persistent/refractory GD, antithyroid drugs over 5 years with positive TRAb. The TCR library was made from RNA extracted from PBMCs.

The sequencing used peripheral blood mononuclear cells (PBMCs), collected when the disease was refractory, from a patient treated with antithyroid drugs. The receptor was derived from a female donor with Graves disease. This chain links TRBV10-3 with TRBJ2-7, with no clear D. The DNA of the CDR3 is TGTGCCATCAGAGAGCCCATTTCGGGCGAGCAGTACTTC. Its translation: CAIREPISGEQYF.